This T cell receptor beta chain was captured by sequencing in a study of early T cells in non-severe SARS-CoV-2 infection. Overall study: Sequencing targeted bulk RNA from unsorted whole blood, leaving chains unpaired.

With respect to this clonotype: Its antigen remains unknown.

In germline, CDR1 is MNHEY, CDR2 SVGEGT. J was trimmed by 13 bases and V by 5 bases; bases with no gene match: 17. The length of the CDR3 is 16 residues. Whole-study results and caveats: VDJdb matching skewed toward anti-spike CD8 responses, missing private and CD4 specificities.

Unique molecular identifiers tagged individual cDNA molecules. TCRdb analysed the 5' RACE reads with MiXCR anew, one entry per CDR3 protein. The sample includes some 80,000 distinct CDR3 sequences, about 12% seen only once; the top ten take 3.4%. Sequencing was carried out using whole blood. This chain joins TRBV6-2 or TRBV6-3 and TRBJ2-3, with 11 bases lining up with TRBD2. The sequence derives from an adult who was a healthcare worker with PCR-confirmed SARS-CoV-2 infection or an uninfected control (not recorded which). The CDR3 is CASSPRSLAGATSEYF. The CDR3 DNA reads as TGTGCCAGCAGTCCCCGGTCACTAGCGGGAGCGACGTCCGAGTATTTT.